These T cell receptor beta chains were read from a single sample in a study of blood T cell repertoires in COVID-19. Clones were sequenced by immunoSEQ multiplex PCR, and TCRdb holds only the in-frame ones, with some missing. The data hold 150,000 to 200,000 clones, with around 80% observed a single time. The sequencing input was PBMCs or T cells enriched from blood (not recorded which). Receptor source: a woman aged 50 to 60 with acute COVID-19. CDR3s include the opening cysteine and the closing phenylalanine or tryptophan. A D gene is named only where the DNA matches it firmly. Where a row states a size, it is once, few, many or the class of an expanded clone; other rows omit it.

TRBV27,NA,TRBD1,TRBJ1-6,TGTGCCAGCGGCCCCAGGGGGCGTACCTCCTATAATTCACCCCTCCACTTT,CASGPRGRTSYNSPLHF
TRBV29-1,NA,NA,TRBJ1-1,TGCAGCGTTGTGAGGACAGAGTCAAAAGCTTTCTTT,CSVVRTESKAFF
TRBV6-7,NA,NA,TRBJ2-1,TGTGCCAGCAATATCCCCGTACAGGGATCCAACACGCCGGCTAATGAGCAGTTCTTC,CASNIPVQGSNTPANEQFF
TRBV6-5,NA,TRBD2,TRBJ2-1,TGTGCCAGCACCGTAGCGGGGAGCTCCTACAATGAGCAGTTCTTC,CASTVAGSSYNEQFF
TRBV5-6,NA,TRBD2,TRBJ2-3,TGTGCCAGCAGCTTGGATGGGACTAGCGGGGGGGCTTCAGGTACGCAGTATTTT,CASSLDGTSGGASGTQYF
TRBV6-5,NA,NA,TRBJ2-3,TGTGCCAGCAATATAATAACGGGAGATACGCAGTATTTT,CASNIITGDTQYF
TRBV5-5,NA,TRBD2,TRBJ2-5,TGTGCCAGCACCCGTCTAGCGGGGGGCGAGGAGACCCAGTACTTC,CASTRLAGGEETQYF
TRBV6-2/TRBV6-3,few,NA,TRBJ1-2,TGTGCCAGCAGTTACGAGTGGGGGCGGATCTATGGCTACACCTTC,CASSYEWGRIYGYTF
TRBV4-2,NA,NA,TRBJ1-4,TGTGCCAGCAGCGAGGTTGTGGGTGAAAAACTGTTTTTT,CASSEVVGEKLFF
TRBV27,NA,NA,TRBJ1-5,TGTGCCAGCACCCCCCAGCAGGGTTGGGTCAATCAGCCCCAGCATTTT,CASTPQQGWVNQPQHF
TRBV7-2,NA,NA,TRBJ1-4,TGTGCCAGCAGCCCAGGACAGCTTGAAAAACTGTTTTTT,CASSPGQLEKLFF
TRBV18,NA,NA,TRBJ1-1,TGTGCCAGCTCACCAGACAGGAAGAACACTGAAGCTTTCTTT,CASSPDRKNTEAFF
TRBV6-5,NA,NA,TRBJ2-1,TGTGCCAGCAGGAGCGGGACACCGTACAATGAGCAGTTCTTC,CASRSGTPYNEQFF
TRBV6-1,NA,TRBD1,TRBJ1-2,TGTGCCAGCAGTGAGACAGGGAATAGTGACTATGGCTACACCTTC,CASSETGNSDYGYTF
TRBV10-2,NA,TRBD1,TRBJ1-5,TGCGCCAGCGACAGGGGGCCTCAGCCCCAGCATTTT,CASDRGPQPQHF
TRBV25-1,NA,NA,TRBJ1-4,TGTGCCAGCAGTGTGCAGGGTAGTAATGAAAAACTGTTTTTT,CASSVQGSNEKLFF
TRBV6-5,few,NA,TRBJ1-6,TGTGCCAGCAGTTACGGAGGCCCCCTTAATTCACCCCTCCACTTT,CASSYGGPLNSPLHF
TRBV9,NA,NA,TRBJ1-6,TGTGCCAGCAGCGTGGGGTCCCAGGGGACCCTCCACTTT,CASSVGSQGTLHF
TRBV9,many,TRBD2,TRBJ2-2,TGTGCCAGCAGCCCCGGGGGGGTCGACACCGGGGAGCTGTTTTTT,CASSPGGVDTGELFF
TRBV4-1,NA,NA,TRBJ2-2,TGCGCCAGCAGCCAAGGGTCCGAGAGATCCGGGGAGCTGTTTTTT,CASSQGSERSGELFF
TRBV12-3/TRBV12-4,NA,NA,TRBJ2-3,TGTGCCAGCAGACGTAAGGGGGATACGCAGTATTTT,CASRRKGDTQYF
TRBV3-1/TRBV3-2,NA,TRBD1,TRBJ1-1,TGTGCCAGCAGCCAAGGGGACAGGGGCGCTTTCTTT,CASSQGDRGAFF
TRBV4-1,NA,NA,TRBJ1-5,TGCGCCAGCAGCCAAGATGGGGGGGGTGTTAGCAATCAGCCCCAGCATTTT,CASSQDGGGVSNQPQHF